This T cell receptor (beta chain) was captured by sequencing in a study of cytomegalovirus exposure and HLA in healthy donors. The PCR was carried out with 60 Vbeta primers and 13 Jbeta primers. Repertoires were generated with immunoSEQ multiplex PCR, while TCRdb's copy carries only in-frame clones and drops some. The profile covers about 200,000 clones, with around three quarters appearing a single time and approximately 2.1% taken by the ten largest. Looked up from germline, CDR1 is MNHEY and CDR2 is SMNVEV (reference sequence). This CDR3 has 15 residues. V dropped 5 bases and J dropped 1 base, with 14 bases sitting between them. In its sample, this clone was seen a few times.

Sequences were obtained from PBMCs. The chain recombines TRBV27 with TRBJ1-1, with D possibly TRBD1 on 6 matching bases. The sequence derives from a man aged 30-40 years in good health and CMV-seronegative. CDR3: CASSLVPQGNTEAFF. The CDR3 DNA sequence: TGTGCCAGCAGTCTGGTCCCACAGGGGAACACTGAAGCTTTCTTT.